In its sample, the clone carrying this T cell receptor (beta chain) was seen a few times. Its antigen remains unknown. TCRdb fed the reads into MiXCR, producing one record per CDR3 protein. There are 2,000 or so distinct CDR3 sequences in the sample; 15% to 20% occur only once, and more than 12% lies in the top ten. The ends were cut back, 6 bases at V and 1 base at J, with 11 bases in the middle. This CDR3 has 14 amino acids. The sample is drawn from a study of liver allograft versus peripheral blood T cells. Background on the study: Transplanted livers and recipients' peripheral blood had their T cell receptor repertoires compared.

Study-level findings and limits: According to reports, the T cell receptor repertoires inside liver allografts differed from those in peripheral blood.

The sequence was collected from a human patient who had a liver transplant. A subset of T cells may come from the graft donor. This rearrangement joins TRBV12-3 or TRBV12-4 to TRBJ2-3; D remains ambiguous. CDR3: CASSLRRGTDTQYF. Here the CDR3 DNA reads TGTGCCAGCAGCCTTCGTCGGGGCACAGATACGCAGTATTTT.